A selection of T cell receptor beta chains follows, all from one sample in a study of cytomegalovirus exposure and HLA in healthy donors. Assay: immunoSEQ multiplex PCR; the TCRdb copy retains only in-frame clones and omits some. Its listing shows roughly 62,000 clones. Sample: PBMCs. The receptors originated from a woman between 18 and 29 years old in good health and CMV-seronegative. CDR3s include the opening cysteine and the closing phenylalanine or tryptophan. Fields, in order: V gene, J gene, D gene, CDR3 protein, CDR3 DNA. The D gene is left open where the match is weak.

TRBV6-5	TRBJ2-6	NA	CASSDNSGANVLTF	TGTGCCAGCAGTGACAACTCTGGGGCCAACGTCCTGACTTTC
TRBV29-1	TRBJ1-2	TRBD1	CSVFPGTGGNYGYTF	TGCAGCGTTTTCCCCGGGACAGGGGGTAACTATGGCTACACCTTC
TRBV25-1	TRBJ2-7	TRBD1	CASSRDRSSYEQYF	TGTGCCAGCAGTCGGGACAGAAGCTCCTACGAGCAGTACTTC
TRBV28	TRBJ1-2	NA	CASSLLGEYGYTF	TGTGCCAGCAGTTTGTTGGGAGAGTATGGCTACACCTTC
TRBV6-5	TRBJ2-1	NA	CASSTDGEQFF	TGTGCCAGCAGTACAGACGGTGAGCAGTTCTTC
TRBV15	TRBJ2-7	NA	CATSRDRGYEQYF	TGTGCCACCAGCAGAGACAGGGGATACGAGCAGTACTTC
TRBV10-3	TRBJ2-7	NA	CAISELISVNEQYF	TGTGCCATCAGTGAGTTGATCAGCGTGAACGAGCAGTACTTC
TRBV19	TRBJ1-2	NA	CASSNTRVIGGYGYTF	TGTGCCAGTAGCAATACGAGGGTTATCGGGGGGTATGGCTACACCTTC
TRBV7-9	TRBJ1-1	NA	CASSPDRLNTEAFF	TGTGCCAGCAGCCCGGACAGATTGAACACTGAAGCTTTCTTT
TRBV10-1	TRBJ1-6	TRBD1	CASGTGPNSPLHF	TGCGCCAGCGGGACAGGGCCTAATTCACCCCTCCACTTT
TRBV10-2	TRBJ2-5	NA	CASFPLAADQETQYF	TGCGCCAGTTTCCCTTTAGCTGCCGACCAAGAGACCCAGTACTTC
TRBV7-2	TRBJ2-1	NA	CASSPYDEQFF	TGTGCCAGCAGCCCGTATGATGAGCAGTTCTTC
TRBV7-2	TRBJ1-1	TRBD1	CASSPHRQGRTEAFF	TGTGCCAGCAGCCCACACAGACAGGGCCGCACTGAAGCTTTCTTT
TRBV6-4	TRBJ2-1	NA	CASSEGEAHEQFF	TGTGCCAGCAGTGAAGGGGAGGCCCATGAGCAGTTCTTC
TRBV30	TRBJ1-6	NA	CAWSVLGAPYSPLHF	TGTGCCTGGAGTGTACTGGGGGCTCCCTATTCACCCCTCCACTTT
TRBV5-1	TRBJ1-5	NA	CASSPGRGSNQPQHF	TGCGCCAGCAGCCCGGGGAGGGGGAGCAATCAGCCCCAGCATTTT
TRBV5-1	TRBJ2-4	TRBD2	CASRPLAGGVSIQYF	TGCGCCAGCAGACCGTTAGCGGGAGGAGTAAGCATTCAGTACTTC
TRBV4-2	TRBJ2-6	TRBD2	CASSRTSGSGANVLTF	TGTGCCAGCAGCCGGACTAGCGGCTCTGGGGCCAACGTCCTGACTTTC
TRBV4-1	TRBJ1-6	NA	CASSPPIPTGYNSPLHF	TGCGCCAGCAGCCCTCCGATCCCGACAGGCTATAATTCACCCCTCCACTTT
TRBV2	TRBJ2-1	NA	CASFSSNYNEQFF	TGTGCCAGCTTCAGTAGCAACTACAATGAGCAGTTCTTC
TRBV19	TRBJ2-7	TRBD2	CASSREAGGPSDEQYF	TGTGCCAGTAGTAGAGAAGCGGGAGGGCCGTCCGACGAGCAGTACTTC
TRBV28	TRBJ2-7	TRBD2	CASSPPRLAGVPYEQYF	TGTGCCAGCAGTCCGCCTCGACTAGCGGGGGTACCCTACGAGCAGTACTTC
TRBV14	TRBJ2-3	NA	CASSQGGSETRDTQYF	TGTGCCAGCAGCCAAGGGGGTTCGGAAACTAGAGATACGCAGTATTTT
TRBV5-6	TRBJ2-5	NA	CASSLAGIETQYF	TGTGCCAGCAGCTTGGCCGGGATAGAGACCCAGTACTTC
TRBV5-1	TRBJ2-5	NA	CASSTDYSQETQYF	TGCGCCAGCAGCACTGACTACTCCCAAGAGACCCAGTACTTC
TRBV18	TRBJ1-2	TRBD1	CASSPRDRRGLNYGYTF	TGTGCCAGCTCACCAAGGGACAGGCGCGGATTAAACTATGGCTACACCTTC
TRBV28	TRBJ1-1	NA	CASSTFQFMAFF	TGTGCCAGCAGTACGTTTCAGTTCATGGCTTTCTTT
TRBV18	TRBJ1-2	TRBD1	CASSPQVRGNYGYTF	TGTGCCAGCTCACCACAGGTCAGGGGGAACTATGGCTACACCTTC
TRBV5-1	TRBJ1-2	TRBD1	CASKRTGRNGYTF	TGCGCCAGCAAACGGACAGGGAGGAATGGCTACACCTTC
TRBV25-1	TRBJ2-1	TRBD2	CASSAAGGARYEQFF	TGTGCCAGCAGCGCAGCGGGGGGGGCCCGCTATGAGCAGTTCTTC
TRBV6-1	TRBJ1-2	NA	CASSERAGVNYGYTF	TGTGCCAGCAGTGAACGGGCAGGGGTCAACTATGGCTACACCTTC
TRBV21-1	TRBJ1-2	NA	CASSKRPGQGAERGYTF	TGTGCCAGCAGCAAAAGACCGGGACAGGGGGCCGAACGCGGCTACACCTTC
TRBV5-1	TRBJ2-7	TRBD2	CASSLGPLGEGRTYEQYF	TGCGCCAGCAGCTTGGGCCCCCTGGGGGAGGGGCGCACCTACGAGCAGTACTTC
TRBV1	TRBJ2-1	NA	CTSSQEFGSDNEQFF	TGCACCAGCAGCCAAGAGTTCGGTAGCGACAATGAGCAGTTCTTC
TRBV5-4	TRBJ1-1	NA	CASSLSSQGPEAFF	TGTGCCAGCAGCTTGTCATCCCAGGGGCCTGAAGCTTTCTTT
TRBV6-4	TRBJ2-1	TRBD2	CASSEGLAGDNEQFF	TGTGCCAGCAGTGAAGGTCTAGCGGGAGACAATGAGCAGTTCTTC
TRBV9	TRBJ2-5	NA	CASSDRGQQETQYF	TGTGCCAGCAGCGACCGGGGACAACAAGAGACCCAGTACTTC
TRBV14	TRBJ1-2	TRBD1	CASSQAGTARDGYTF	TGTGCCAGCAGCCAGGCCGGGACAGCACGGGATGGCTACACCTTC
TRBV27	TRBJ2-2	TRBD2	CASIGGDGVGELFF	TGTGCCAGCATCGGGGGGGACGGGGTCGGGGAGCTGTTTTTT
TRBV19	TRBJ1-4	TRBD1	CASSPGDRSGEKLFF	TGTGCCAGTAGTCCTGGGGACAGATCAGGTGAAAAACTGTTTTTT
TRBV5-4	TRBJ1-6	TRBD1	CASSLSVRDRGSPNSPLHF	TGTGCCAGCAGCTTGTCGGTCCGGGACAGGGGTTCTCCAAATTCACCCCTCCACTTT
TRBV7-9	TRBJ2-7	TRBD1	CASSYRDREYEQYF	TGTGCCAGCAGCTACCGGGACAGGGAATACGAGCAGTACTTC
TRBV7-8	TRBJ1-2	TRBD1	CASSFRTGVNYGYTF	TGTGCCAGCAGCTTCCGGACAGGGGTTAACTATGGCTACACCTTC
TRBV2	TRBJ1-1	TRBD1	CANTGGGTEAFF	TGTGCCAACACAGGGGGAGGCACTGAAGCTTTCTTT
TRBV7-9	TRBJ1-2	NA	CASSLVRREGGYTF	TGTGCCAGCAGCTTAGTACGCAGGGAGGGAGGCTACACCTTC
TRBV13	TRBJ1-4	TRBD1	CASSSSGTGEEKLFF	TGTGCCAGCAGCTCCTCCGGGACAGGCGAGGAAAAACTGTTTTTT
TRBV5-4	TRBJ2-7	NA	CASSSSDSEQYF	TGTGCCAGCAGCTCCAGTGATTCCGAGCAGTACTTC
TRBV5-1	TRBJ2-7	TRBD1	CASSDYRGGYEQYF	TGCGCCAGCAGCGACTACAGGGGTGGCTACGAGCAGTACTTC
TRBV28	TRBJ1-2	NA	CASKPPGANYGYTF	TGTGCCAGCAAACCACCGGGGGCTAACTATGGCTACACCTTC
TRBV4-2	TRBJ2-1	NA	CASSQDLAYIIYNEQFF	TGTGCCAGCAGCCAAGATTTGGCTTACATTATCTACAATGAGCAGTTCTTC
TRBV29-1	TRBJ2-3	TRBD2	CSVNLAGGSTDTQYF	TGCAGCGTCAACCTAGCGGGAGGGAGCACAGATACGCAGTATTTT
TRBV7-9	TRBJ1-4	TRBD1	CASSFGTVNEKLFF	TGTGCCAGCAGCTTCGGGACAGTCAATGAAAAACTGTTTTTT
TRBV5-1	TRBJ2-1	TRBD1	CASSGQGGYNEQFF	TGCGCCAGCAGCGGACAGGGGGGCTACAATGAGCAGTTCTTC
TRBV2	TRBJ1-5	TRBD1	CASSGRQGAQPQHF	TGTGCCAGCAGTGGCCGACAGGGGGCTCAGCCCCAGCATTTT
TRBV6-1	TRBJ2-7	TRBD1	CASRPGQGTIPYF	TGTGCCAGCAGGCCGGGACAGGGAACGATTCCGTACTTC
TRBV6-6	TRBJ1-1	NA	CASSYRQGVNTEAFF	TGTGCCAGCAGTTACCGCCAGGGTGTGAACACTGAAGCTTTCTTT
TRBV9	TRBJ2-7	TRBD1	CASSVTQGAAYEQYF	TGTGCCAGCAGCGTAACTCAGGGGGCGGCCTACGAGCAGTACTTC
TRBV5-1	TRBJ1-6	NA	CASSLGNSGASLHF	TGCGCCAGCAGCTTGGGGAACTCTGGGGCCTCCCTCCACTTT
TRBV2	TRBJ2-7	NA	CASRTDSPEQYF	TGTGCCAGCAGAACCGACAGTCCCGAGCAGTACTTC